This TCR beta chain was observed in a study of T cells in localized non-small cell lung cancer. Study-wide findings and caveats: Sequencing was restricted to one tumor region; therefore, heterogeneity remains possible. For the top 100 tumor clones, a median about 56 also appeared in adjacent lung. Longer overall survival was associated with a higher density of T cells in the blood. T cell clonality was highest in uninvolved adjacent lung, above tumor.

Trimming shortened V by 0 bases and J by 5 bases, and 10 bases separated the two germline ends. Germline lookup yields CDR1 SGHRS and CDR2 YFSETQ. The CDR3 contains 14 residues. Of note for this clone: Antigen: not known.

Sequenced by immunoSEQ multiplex PCR; TCRdb stores in-frame clones only, minus some. The repertoire includes about 36,000 clones, around 88% of them detected once, and approximately 6.8% sits in the top ten. The sequenced sample was peripheral blood, obtained before any cancer treatment. The chain joins TRBV5-1 to TRBJ2-3; tentatively, D is TRBD1 (6 bases). The TCR was taken from a woman aged 40-70 years with stage I lung adenocarcinoma. The CDR3 DNA reads as TGCGCCAGCAGCTTGGACAGGGATGGAGATACGCAGTATTTT. Its translation is CASSLDRDGDTQYF. The full variable domain, completed using reference TRBV5-1 and TRBJ2-3, is KAGVTQTPRYLIKTRGQQVTLSCSPISGHRSVSWYQQTPGQGLQFLFEYFSETQRNKGNFPGRFSGRQFSNSRSEMNVSTLELGDSALYLCASSLDRDGDTQYFGPGTRLTVL.